These 26 T cell receptor beta chains came from one sample sequenced in a study of blood T cell repertoires in COVID-19. The assay was immunoSEQ multiplex PCR, and TCRdb's table has in-frame clones only and misses some. The table has approximately 220,000 clones, about 85% seen once. Specimen: peripheral blood. Source of these receptors: a man in his fifties who had recovered from COVID-19.

V is TRBV5-4 and J is TRBJ2-1, with D possibly matching TRBD1 (6 bases). The germline CDR1 and CDR2 sequences are SGHNT and YYREEE (reference sequence). Trimming removed 4 bases from V and 5 bases from J, with 22 bases in between. There are 17 residues in the CDR3. CDR3 region: CASSTRERGYRNNEQFF. The CDR3 nucleotides are TGTGCCAGCAGCACCCGAGAGAGGGGGTACCGTAACAATGAGCAGTTCTTC.

This chain connects TRBV28 to TRBJ1-2; possible D gene TRBD1, 6 bases. This CDR3 region has 13 residues. Per the germline V gene, CDR1 is MDHEN and CDR2 is SYDVKM. V was shortened by 6 bases and J by 2 bases, with 10 bases between the two germline ends. CDR3 sequence: CASSNRENYGYTF. The CDR3 DNA is TGTGCCAGCAGCAACAGGGAGAACTATGGCTACACCTTC.

V is TRBV27 and J is TRBJ1-2; D may be TRBD1 (5 bases). Looked up from germline, CDR1 is MNHEY and CDR2 is SMNVEV (reference sequence). V was trimmed by 0 bases and J by 7 bases, leaving 15 bases between them. The CDR3 has 15 amino acids. For the CDR3, the DNA is TGTGCCAGCAGTTTATCAGGGACCCGGGGGGTTGGCTACACCTTC. The encoded protein is CASSLSGTRGVGYTF.

The chain is built from TRBV30 and TRBJ2-3, with 14 bases matching TRBD2. Trimming removed 1 base from V and 5 bases from J; junction bases left unmatched: 8. CDR1 is GTSNPN and CDR2 is SVGIG in the germline V gene (reference sequence). This CDR3 region has 17 residues. For the CDR3, the DNA is TGTGCCTGGAGTGCACCGGGACTAGCGGGAGTTGGAGATACGCAGTATTTT. Translation gives CAWSAPGLAGVGDTQYF.

The J gene is TRBJ2-3, the V gene TRBV18; TRBD2 aligns across 10 bases. This CDR3 is built from 14 residues. Trimming took 6 bases from V and 4 from J; bases not matched to a gene: 4. Germline values: CDR1 KGHSH, CDR2 LQKENI. The CDR3 region has the DNA TGTGCCAGCTCCCTAGCGGGAGCGTCAGATACGCAGTATTTT. This encodes CASSLAGASDTQYF.

The chain has TRBV9 and TRBJ1-2, with unresolved D. This CDR3 contains 14 residues. Germline CDR1 is SGDLS and CDR2 is YYNGEE. The germline V and J ends were trimmed by 3 bases and 4 bases, with 13 bases remaining between them. For the CDR3, the DNA is TGTGCCAGCAGCGCCCCCGGAGGTTTCTATGGCTACACCTTC. Protein: CASSAPGGFYGYTF.

The chain joins TRBV30 to TRBJ1-1; 8 nucleotides agree with TRBD1. Germline values: CDR1 GTSNPN, CDR2 SVGIG (reference sequence). After removal of 4 bases from V and 1 base from J, the junction contained 5 bases not matched to a gene. This CDR3 has 14 amino acids. CDR3 residues: CAWTNRGRNTEAFF. Here the CDR3 DNA reads TGTGCCTGGACTAACAGGGGGAGGAACACTGAAGCTTTCTTT. Using reference TRBV30 and TRBJ1-1 for the parts outside the CDR3, the full variable domain is SQTIHQWPATLVQPVGSPLSLECTVEGTSNPNLYWYRQAAGRGLQLLFYSVGIGQISSEVPQNLSASRPQDRQFILSSKKLLLSDSGFYLCAWTNRGRNTEAFFGQGTRLTVV.

V usage is TRBV20-1 and J usage is TRBJ2-5; D is undetermined. The germline CDR1 and CDR2 sequences are DFQATT and SNEGSKA (reference sequence). The CDR3 contains 11 residues. CDR3 bases: TGCAGCTCCCCAGGAAAAGAGACCCAGTACTTC. Translated: CSSPGKETQYF.

This CDR3 reads CASSSRGEGGETQYF. Written as DNA, the CDR3 is TGTGCCAGCAGCTCCCGAGGGGAGGGAGGAGAGACCCAGTACTTC. This chain connects TRBV28 to TRBJ2-5; 7 bases are shared with TRBD2. This CDR3 has 15 residues. Germline V gene lookup returns CDR1 MDHEN and CDR2 SYDVKM. J gave up 4 bases and V 6 bases, and 11 bases lay outside the gene matches.

The rearrangement joins TRBV29-1 to TRBJ1-6, with D possibly being TRBD1 (6 bases). The germline V gene encodes CDR1 SQVTM and CDR2 ANQGSEA. The CDR3 has 13 residues. With 6 bases removed from V and 8 bases from J, the gap between germline ends came to 14 bases. CDR3 nucleotides: TGCAGCGTGACGGACAGCCCGGATTCACCCCTCCACTTT. Protein product: CSVTDSPDSPLHF.

V is TRBV4-2 and J is TRBJ2-5; 11 bases align to TRBD2. Per germline, CDR1 LGHNA and CDR2 YNFKEQ. The CDR3 loop spans 18 amino acids. Trimming took 4 bases from V and 2 from J; bases not matched to a gene: 12. The CDR3 sequence: CASSPKAGTSGYQETQYF. The CDR3 coding sequence is TGTGCCAGCAGCCCGAAGGCCGGGACTAGCGGTTATCAAGAGACCCAGTACTTC.

This clone is a singleton in its sample. The chain uses TRBV28 and TRBJ1-6, with D unclear. The CDR3 is 14 residues long. V was shortened by 6 bases and J by 7 bases, with 13 bases between the two germline ends. Germline-derived CDR1 and CDR2 are MDHEN and SYDVKM. The CDR3 DNA follows: TGTGCCAGCAGACCCGGAGGGAGGAATTCACCCCTCCACTTT. Amino acids: CASRPGGRNSPLHF.

The CDR3 coding sequence is TGTGCCAGCAGCCCCCGGGTACTAGCGGGATACAATGAGCAGTTCTTC. It translates to CASSPRVLAGYNEQFF. This sequence joins TRBV7-9 and TRBJ2-1, with TRBD2 identical over 10 bases. The CDR3 is 16 residues long. The J segment lost 4 bases and the V segment lost 5 bases, leaving 8 bases of the junction unmatched. CDR1 SEHNR and CDR2 FQNEAQ come from the germline V gene (reference sequence).

The chain is built from TRBV29-1 and TRBJ1-2, with a tentative D call TRBD1 (6 bases). The CDR3 length is 14 residues. Trimming shortened V by 1 base and J by 3 bases, and 12 bases separated the two germline ends. The germline gives CDR1 SQVTM, CDR2 ANQGSEA. The CDR3 region has the DNA TGCAGCGTTGAAGGACAGGCTAATTACTATGGCTACACCTTC. It codes for CSVEGQANYYGYTF.

This clone has only a few counts. The chain combines TRBV7-9 with TRBJ2-7; the D is unclear. The CDR3 loop spans 11 amino acids. The V and J ends lost 4 bases and 3 bases respectively, with 4 bases between them. Germline V gives CDR1 SEHNR, CDR2 FQNEAQ (reference sequence). CDR3 protein: CASSSDYEQYF. In DNA, the CDR3 is TGTGCCAGCAGCTCAGACTACGAGCAGTACTTC.

This clone was counted only a few times. This chain connects TRBV9 to TRBJ2-7; TRBD2 matches at 9 bases. The V segment lost 4 bases and the J segment 4 bases; nucleotides outside the gene matches: 6. This CDR3 is built from 14 residues. Germline-derived CDR1 and CDR2 are SGDLS and YYNGEE. The CDR3: CASSPSGTSYEQYF. CDR3 in DNA: TGTGCCAGCAGCCCTAGCGGGACCTCATACGAGCAGTACTTC.

J is TRBJ2-7 and V is TRBV27, with TRBD2 as a possible D gene (6 bases). Deletions cut 5 bases from V and 2 bases from J, with 16 bases between. The CDR3 runs to 15 residues. Germline V gene lookup returns CDR1 MNHEY and CDR2 SMNVEV (reference sequence). The CDR3 protein is CASSPLGGGTYEQYF. CDR3 bases: TGTGCCAGCAGTCCCCTGGGGGGAGGTACCTACGAGCAGTACTTC.

The chain joins TRBV10-3 to TRBJ2-7; 8 nucleotides align to TRBD1. Losses at the gene ends were 6 bases for V and 2 bases for J; bases not matched to a gene: 6. Germline V gene sequence: CDR1 ENHRY, CDR2 SYGVKD. The CDR3 consists of 14 residues. CDR3 in DNA: TGTGCCATCAGCGGGGACAGGCCTCCCTACGAGCAGTACTTC. It yields the protein CAISGDRPPYEQYF.

This clone has a single count. V is TRBV7-8 and J is TRBJ2-1; 7 bases match TRBD2. CDR3 size: 18 residues. CDR1 is SGHVS, CDR2 FQNEAQ, per germline. The junction had 12 bases not matched to a gene; V was cut back by 4 bases and J by 0 bases. This CDR3 reads CASSSPGGLGSSYNEQFF. The CDR3 nucleotides read TGTGCCAGCAGCTCCCCCGGTGGACTAGGGAGCTCCTACAATGAGCAGTTCTTC.

The rearrangement uses TRBV5-8 and TRBJ1-4; possibly TRBD1 for D (5 bases). CDR3 length: 18 residues. V shed 4 bases and J shed 3 bases, with 22 bases lying between them. The germline V gene has CDR1 SGHTS and CDR2 YDEGEE. CDR3 nucleotides: TGTGCCAGCAGCCTAGGGGCATCCTCGTACCCAGCTAATGAAAAACTGTTTTTT. It is translated as CASSLGASSYPANEKLFF.

The chain links TRBV5-1 to TRBJ1-5, with 9 bases that match TRBD1. Looked up from germline, CDR1 is SGHRS and CDR2 is YFSETQ. The CDR3 length is 12 residues. The junction had 2 bases not matched to a gene; V was cut back by 4 bases and J by 9 bases. This CDR3 reads CASSADRGPQHF. The DNA for the CDR3 is TGCGCCAGCAGCGCGGACAGGGGGCCCCAGCATTTT.

This rearrangement joins TRBV12-3 or TRBV12-4 to TRBJ2-7, with a possible D match to TRBD1 (6 bases). V was shortened by 3 bases and J by 2 bases, with 8 bases between the two germline ends. The CDR3 extends over 13 amino acids. CDR3 nucleotides: TGTGCCAGCAGTTTGGACAGTACCTACGAGCAGTACTTC. Protein product: CASSLDSTYEQYF.

The chain couples TRBV3-1 (or the pseudogene TRBV3-2) to TRBJ2-3; possible D gene TRBD2, 5 bases. The CDR3 has 19 residues. Germline V CDR1 and CDR2: LGHDT, YNNKEL (reference sequence). The V gene lost 0 bases and the J gene lost 0 bases, with 19 bases spanning the gap. The CDR3 reads CASSQDLRFLAVSTDTQYF. The CDR3, as DNA: TGTGCCAGCAGCCAAGATCTTCGCTTTCTAGCAGTAAGCACAGATACGCAGTATTTT.

This chain uses TRBV7-2 with TRBJ1-1; D ambiguous. Per the germline V gene, CDR1 is SGHTA and CDR2 is FQGNSA. V lost 1 base and J 1 base, leaving 4 bases between the germline ends. This CDR3 spans 13 amino acids. In DNA, the CDR3 is TGTGCCAGCAGCTTAGACACGAACACTGAAGCTTTCTTT. Residues: CASSLDTNTEAFF. Using reference TRBV7-2 and TRBJ1-1 for the parts outside the CDR3, the full variable domain is GAGVSQSPSNKVTEKGKDVELRCDPISGHTALYWYRQSLGQGLEFLIYFQGNSAPDKSGLPSDRFSAERTGGSVSTLTIQRTQQEDSAVYLCASSLDTNTEAFFGQGTRLTVV.

CDR3 nucleotide sequence: TGTGCCAGCAGCCAAGAGGCCTCTGCTAGCGGGATAGGAGAGCTGTTTTTT. Protein: CASSQEASASGIGELFF. The chain links TRBV4-2 to TRBJ2-2; TRBD2 matches 9 bases. Germline V gene data show CDR1 as LGHNA and CDR2 as YNFKEQ. J was trimmed by 11 bases and V by 0 bases; bases with no gene match: 13. The CDR3 extends over 17 amino acids.

This clone was observed a single time. This chain joins TRBV4-1 and TRBJ2-7; weak D call: TRBD2 (5 bases). There are 15 residues in the CDR3. The germline V gene encodes CDR1 MGHRA and CDR2 YSYEKL. Trimming shortened V by 0 bases and J by 0 bases, and 9 bases separated the two germline ends. CDR3 nucleotides: TGCGCCAGCAGCCAAGACCCCCGGGGCTCCTACGAGCAGTACTTC. It is translated as CASSQDPRGSYEQYF.